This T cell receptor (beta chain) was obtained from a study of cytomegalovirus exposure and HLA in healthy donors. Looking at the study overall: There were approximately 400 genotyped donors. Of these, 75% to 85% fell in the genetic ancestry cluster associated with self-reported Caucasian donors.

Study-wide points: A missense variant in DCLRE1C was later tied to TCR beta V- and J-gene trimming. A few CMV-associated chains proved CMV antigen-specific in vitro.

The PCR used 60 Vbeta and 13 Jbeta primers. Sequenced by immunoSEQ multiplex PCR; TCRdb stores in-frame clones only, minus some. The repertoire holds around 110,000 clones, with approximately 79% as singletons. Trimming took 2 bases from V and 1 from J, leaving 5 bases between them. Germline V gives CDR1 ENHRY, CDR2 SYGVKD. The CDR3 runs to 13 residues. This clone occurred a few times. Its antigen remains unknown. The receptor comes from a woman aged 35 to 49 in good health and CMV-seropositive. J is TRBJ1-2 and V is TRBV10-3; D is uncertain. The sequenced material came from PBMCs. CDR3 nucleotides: TGTGCCATCAGTGAGGGAGTTAACTATGGCTACACCTTC. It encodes CAISEGVNYGYTF.